What follows are 25 T cell receptor beta chains derived from one specimen sequenced in a study of cytomegalovirus exposure and HLA in healthy donors. TCRdb's table, derived via immunoSEQ multiplex PCR, lists solely in-frame clones and lacks some. The sample has 110,000 or so clones, more than 90% seen once. The sequencing input was PBMCs. These receptors were collected from a woman aged 18-29 years in good health and CMV-seronegative.

The V gene is TRBV15, the J gene TRBJ2-2; TRBD2 might be the D (6 bases). This CDR3 contains 15 residues. Germline CDR1 is LNHNV and CDR2 is YYDKDF (reference sequence). The V and J ends lost 2 bases and 1 base respectively, with 8 bases between them. The CDR3 sequence is CATSRRRENTGELFF. The CDR3 nucleotides are TGTGCCACCAGCAGAAGGAGGGAGAACACCGGGGAGCTGTTTTTT. Based on the CDR3 plus reference TRBV15 and TRBJ2-2, the full variable domain is DAMVIQNPRYQVTQFGKPVTLSCSQTLNHNVMYWYQQKSSQAPKLLFHYYDKDFNNEADTPDNFQSRRPNTSFCFLDIRSPGLGDTAMYLCATSRRRENTGELFFGEGSRLTVL.

The chain combines TRBV29-1 with TRBJ1-1; tentative D call: TRBD1 (5 bases). The germline gives CDR1 SQVTM, CDR2 ANQGSEA. CDR3 length: 12 residues. V gave up 4 bases and J gave up 7 bases, with 13 bases separating them. Here the CDR3 reads CSVVRTPNEAFF. The CDR3 DNA sequence: TGCAGCGTTGTTCGGACACCCAATGAAGCTTTCTTT.

V gene TRBV6-5 combines with J gene TRBJ2-1, with 7 bases identical to TRBD1. The CDR3 contains 13 residues. V lost 4 bases and J lost 5; bases outside the gene matches: 2. Germline-derived CDR1 and CDR2 are MNHEY and SVGAGI. The DNA of the CDR3 is TGTGCCAGCAGTTGGCAGGGGGACAATGAGCAGTTCTTC. Translated: CASSWQGDNEQFF.

The V and J genes are TRBV7-8 and TRBJ2-3, with TRBD2 matching 8 bases. The V segment lost 3 bases and the J segment 0 bases; nucleotides outside the gene matches: 8. This CDR3 comprises 17 residues. Germline CDR1 SGHVS, CDR2 FQNEAQ. The CDR3 loop is CASSFLSSGGSTDTQYF. The DNA of the CDR3 is TGTGCCAGCAGCTTTTTATCGAGCGGGGGAAGCACAGATACGCAGTATTTT.

This chain joins TRBV5-6 and TRBJ2-7, with D perhaps matching TRBD1 (6 bases). From germline, CDR1 is SGHDT and CDR2 YYEEEE. Trimming took off 1 base at V and 3 bases at J, with 8 bases between the two ends. This CDR3 is 13 amino acids long. CDR3 DNA sequence: TGTGCCAGCAGCTTGCACAGGGACTACGAGCAGTACTTC. This encodes CASSLHRDYEQYF.

This chain joins TRBV6-5 and TRBJ1-1; maybe TRBD1 (5 bases). Trimming pared 0 bases from V and 0 bases from J, leaving 8 bases between. CDR1 and CDR2 from the germline V gene are MNHEY and SVGAGI. The CDR3 covers 15 residues. CDR3 region: CASSYSVRVNTEAFF. The CDR3 DNA is TGTGCCAGCAGTTACTCGGTCAGGGTGAACACTGAAGCTTTCTTT.

This sequence joins TRBV7-2 and TRBJ2-1; weak D call: TRBD2 (7 bases). Germline values: CDR1 SGHTA, CDR2 FQGNSA. Trimming removed 2 bases at V and 5 bases at J, with 16 bases between. The CDR3 covers 16 residues. The CDR3 region has the DNA TGTGCCAGCAGCTTACGCGGGGGCCTCCTCAACAATGAGCAGTTCTTC. Its translation is CASSLRGGLLNNEQFF.

The chain employs TRBV18 and TRBJ2-7, with a tentative D call TRBD2 (5 bases). The CDR3 extends over 15 amino acids. Germline loops: CDR1 KGHSH, CDR2 LQKENI. Trimming shortened V by 0 bases and J by 3 bases, and 12 bases separated the two germline ends. This CDR3 reads CASSPPGSGVYEQYF. The DNA of the CDR3 is TGTGCCAGCTCACCACCGGGGAGCGGAGTCTACGAGCAGTACTTC.

V usage is TRBV27 and J usage is TRBJ1-2, with 7 bases lining up with TRBD1. Trimming cost V 5 bases and J 0 bases; bases outside gene matches: 3. CDR1 is MNHEY and CDR2 is SMNVEV in the germline V gene (reference sequence). The CDR3 loop spans 14 amino acids. Here the CDR3 reads CASSTQGANYGYTF. The CDR3 DNA sequence: TGTGCCAGCAGTACCCAGGGGGCTAACTATGGCTACACCTTC.

The chain employs TRBV5-1 and TRBJ2-3; no definite D call. Germline V gene lookup returns CDR1 SGHRS and CDR2 YFSETQ. V gave up 5 bases and J gave up 2 bases, with 12 bases separating them. CDR3 length: 14 residues. The CDR3 nucleotides are TGCGCCAGCAGACCCAGTACCACCACAGATACGCAGTATTTT. Amino acid sequence: CASRPSTTTDTQYF.

V gene TRBV5-4 combines with J gene TRBJ2-7; 8 bases map to TRBD1. Trimming took 4 bases from V and 3 from J; bases not matched to a gene: 6. The CDR3 runs to 14 residues. Germline V lookup: CDR1 SGHNT, CDR2 YYREEE (reference sequence). CDR3 nucleotides: TGTGCCAGCAGCCATATTGGACAGGGCTACGAGCAGTACTTC. As protein: CASSHIGQGYEQYF. The full variable domain, in which reference TRBV5-4 and TRBJ2-7 provide the parts outside the CDR3, is ETGVTQSPTHLIKTRGQQVTLRCSSQSGHNTVSWYQQALGQGPQFIFQYYREEENGRGNFPPRFSGLQFPNYSSELNVNALELDDSALYLCASSHIGQGYEQYFGPGTRLTVT.

This sequence joins TRBV6-1 and TRBJ1-2, with 9 bases that match TRBD1. After removal of 6 bases from V and 1 base from J, the junction contained 3 bases not matched to a gene. The CDR3 sequence is 14 residues long. The germline CDR1 and CDR2 sequences are MNHNS and SASEGT. The CDR3 protein is CASRGTGLNYGYTF. In DNA, the CDR3 is TGTGCCAGCAGGGGGACAGGGCTTAACTATGGCTACACCTTC.

The rearrangement links TRBV4-2 to TRBJ1-2; the match to TRBD1 covers 8 bases. CDR3 length: 14 residues. V lost 2 bases to trimming and J lost 6 bases; unmatched junction nucleotides: 5. From germline, CDR1 is LGHNA and CDR2 YNFKEQ. CDR3 coding DNA: TGTGCCAGCAGCCAATCGGACAGGGCAGATGGCTACACCTTC. This encodes CASSQSDRADGYTF.

CDR3 protein: CASSLVTGGWETQYF. In DNA, the CDR3 is TGTGCCAGCAGCTTAGTGACAGGGGGCTGGGAGACCCAGTACTTC. The chain links TRBV7-6 to TRBJ2-5; 10 nucleotides align to TRBD1. V was clipped by 1 base and J by 5 bases; unmatched bases: 4. Germline assignment: CDR1 SGHVS and CDR2 FNYEAQ. This CDR3 is built from 15 residues.

The V call is TRBV13, the J call TRBJ2-1, with D unclear. Germline lookup yields CDR1 PRHDT and CDR2 FYEKMQ (reference sequence). Between the trimmed V and J ends, which lost 4 bases and 10 bases, there was a span of 8 bases. The CDR3 loop spans 11 amino acids. CDR3 sequence: CASSWSREQFF. The DNA of the CDR3 is TGTGCCAGCAGCTGGTCTCGGGAGCAGTTCTTC.

The rearrangement joins TRBV5-5 to TRBJ1-2, with a possible D match to TRBD1 (5 bases). V lost 0 bases to trimming and J lost 3 bases, with 21 bases between them. CDR3 length equals 18 residues. Germline loops: CDR1 SGHKS, CDR2 YYEKEE (reference sequence). The CDR3 DNA reads TGTGCCAGCAGCTTGGTGGTCTGGGGCGCGCCGGATGACTATGGCTACACCTTC. It encodes CASSLVVWGAPDDYGYTF.

Here the CDR3 reads CASSSWTGGLQYF. The CDR3 DNA is TGTGCCAGCAGCTCCTGGACAGGGGGCTTGCAGTACTTC. The chain carries TRBV7-8 and TRBJ2-7, with 11 bases that match TRBD1. Germline loops: CDR1 SGHVS, CDR2 FQNEAQ. CDR3 size: 13 residues. The junction had 5 bases not matched to a gene; V was cut back by 4 bases and J by 9 bases. The whole variable domain, filled in from reference TRBV7-8 and TRBJ2-7, reads GAGVSQSPRYKVAKRGQDVALRCDPISGHVSLFWYQQALGQGPEFLTYFQNEAQLDKSGLPSDRFFAERPEGSVSTLKIQRTQQEDSAVYLCASSSWTGGLQYFGPGTRLTVT.

The chain uses TRBV7-2 and TRBJ1-2; 10 bases are a match to TRBD1. V lost 1 base to trimming and J lost 3 bases; unmatched junction nucleotides: 5. The CDR3 is 16 amino acids. Looked up from germline, CDR1 is SGHTA and CDR2 is FQGNSA. The CDR3 nucleotides are TGTGCCAGCAGCTTAGAGGGGACAGGGGTACACTATGGCTACACCTTC. The encoded protein is CASSLEGTGVHYGYTF. Full variable domain (outside the CDR3, taken from reference TRBV7-2 and TRBJ1-2): GAGVSQSPSNKVTEKGKDVELRCDPISGHTALYWYRQSLGQGLEFLIYFQGNSAPDKSGLPSDRFSAERTGGSVSTLTIQRTQQEDSAVYLCASSLEGTGVHYGYTFGSGTRLTVV.

In DNA form, the CDR3 reads TGCGCCAGCAGCCAAGTAGGGACTAGCGGGGGACGGGATACGCAGTATTTT. Protein: CASSQVGTSGGRDTQYF. The chain couples TRBV4-3 to TRBJ2-3, with TRBD2 matching over 14 bases. The germline V gene has CDR1 LGHNA and CDR2 YSLEER. The length of the CDR3 is 17 residues. The trim removed 1 base at V and 6 bases at J, leaving 6 bases unmatched.

The rearrangement joins TRBV27 to TRBJ1-6; TRBD1 aligns across 8 bases. This CDR3 is built from 17 residues. The trim removed 7 bases at V and 0 bases at J, leaving 8 bases unmatched. The germline gives CDR1 MNHEY, CDR2 SMNVEV (reference sequence). The CDR3 DNA reads TGTGCCAGCACTGACAGGGGCCCCAGCTCCTATAATTCACCCCTCCACTTT. This sequence encodes CASTDRGPSSYNSPLHF.

The chain couples TRBV7-8 to TRBJ1-2, with 7 positions matching TRBD1. This CDR3 region has 11 residues. J was trimmed by 8 bases and V by 5 bases; bases with no gene match: 2. Germline lookup yields CDR1 SGHVS and CDR2 FQNEAQ. This CDR3 reads CASSQGGGYTF. CDR3 coding DNA: TGTGCCAGCAGCCAAGGGGGCGGCTACACCTTC.

This clone occurred once. The chain has TRBV25-1 and TRBJ1-4; no clear D gene. Looked up from germline, CDR1 is MGHDK and CDR2 is SYGVNS. The CDR3 covers 15 residues. Trimming cost V 1 base and J 6 bases, with 12 bases left between them. As DNA, the CDR3 is TGTGCCAGCAGTGAATCCGGGGAGGTGGATGAAAAACTGTTTTTT. Amino acid sequence: CASSESGEVDEKLFF. Full variable domain (missing parts from reference TRBV25-1 and TRBJ1-4): EADIYQTPRYLVIGTGKKITLECSQTMGHDKMYWYQQDPGMELHLIHYSYGVNSTEKGDLSSESTVSRIRTEHFPLTLESARPSHTSQYLCASSESGEVDEKLFFGSGTQLSVL.

V usage is TRBV5-1 and J usage is TRBJ2-2; D unclear. The CDR3 has 13 residues. With 0 bases removed from V and 5 bases from J, the gap between germline ends came to 5 bases. Germline-derived CDR1 and CDR2 are SGHRS and YFSETQ. CDR3 sequence (DNA): TGCGCCAGCAGCTTGGGGCAGACCGGGGAGCTGTTTTTT. Residues: CASSLGQTGELFF.

This chain links TRBV9 with TRBJ2-1, with 9 bases fitting TRBD1. Germline V lookup: CDR1 SGDLS, CDR2 YYNGEE. The junction had 9 bases not matched to a gene; V was cut back by 4 bases and J by 1 base. This CDR3 region has 17 residues. CDR3 amino acids: CASSSRTGVISYNEQFF. Written as DNA, the CDR3 is TGTGCCAGCAGCTCCCGGACAGGGGTTATTTCCTACAATGAGCAGTTCTTC.

The V and J genes are TRBV5-3 and TRBJ2-7; TRBD1 matches at 9 bases. TRBV5-3 is sorted into the ORF group, with uncertain function. V was pared by 3 bases and J by 6 bases, with 4 bases of the junction left unmatched. The CDR3 contains 13 residues. CDR3 bases: TGTGCCAGAAGCTCCGGGACAGGGACCGAGCAGTACTTC. Protein sequence: CARSSGTGTEQYF.